These T cell receptor beta chains were read from a single sample in a study of blood T cell repertoires in COVID-19. The protocol was immunoSEQ multiplex PCR, while the TCRdb copy is restricted to in-frame clones and leaves out a portion. The sample records 130,000 to 150,000 clones, roughly 84% being singletons. Sequenced: PBMCs or T cells enriched from blood (not recorded which). Receptors were obtained from a woman aged 50 to 60 who had been exposed to COVID-19. Both conserved end residues are trimmed from each CDR3. The order of the fields is J gene, V gene, CDR3 protein.

TRBJ2-5 TRBV6-2/TRBV6-3 ASSYQRGNWVQETQY
TRBJ2-7 TRBV11-2 ASSPHFGQGSVYEQY
TRBJ1-4 TRBV6-5 ASRPGTGREKLF
TRBJ1-2 TRBV7-3 AQEQGYGYT
TRBJ2-5 TRBV5-8 ASSLGTDRDQETQY
TRBJ1-1 TRBV19 ASNFGDTEAF
TRBJ1-1 TRBV29-1 SVQTWGTGGSGEAF
TRBJ1-5 TRBV19 ASSIMSGNQPQH
TRBJ1-4 TRBV19 ASSIQPGLGEKLF
TRBJ2-3 TRBV5-1 ASSLGGTGGTDTQY
TRBJ2-4 TRBV11-2 ASSLPSGGRAKNIQY
TRBJ2-3 TRBV27 ASSPGISYGTDTQY
TRBJ2-7 TRBV19 ASNRLGQGIYEQY
TRBJ2-3 TRBV25-1 ASSEWATTDTQY
TRBJ2-7 TRBV11-2 ASSLFPDNYEQY
TRBJ1-1 TRBV7-6 ASSPTGQGMNTEAF
TRBJ1-2 TRBV5-8 ASSLTGALDGYT
TRBJ2-5 TRBV7-3 ASSPTGLAGATQETQY
TRBJ1-3 TRBV7-2 ASSLVAVGNTIY
TRBJ2-7 TRBV7-2 ASSPQNEQY
TRBJ1-4 TRBV7-9 ASSFPPGQLNEKLF
TRBJ1-2 TRBV2 ASSRDLTGGAYGYT
TRBJ1-5 TRBV6-5 ASSPRGGIFQPQH
TRBJ2-1 TRBV5-4 ASHGSSGGARNNEQF
TRBJ1-2 TRBV29-1 SVGLDTYGYT
TRBJ2-7 TRBV19 ASRLTGTGYEQY
TRBJ1-1 TRBV5-1 ASSLESDTNTEAF
TRBJ2-7 TRBV12-3/TRBV12-4 ASSVGANEQY
TRBJ1-4 TRBV27 ASSVTRGLEKLF
TRBJ1-4 TRBV4-1 ASSQAEKLF
TRBJ2-3 TRBV29-1 SVVTRADTQY
TRBJ1-5 TRBV20-1 SASTEGGAGQPQH
TRBJ1-2 TRBV6-5 ASSYSAGPYYGYT
TRBJ1-1 TRBV2 ATRGALNTEAF
TRBJ1-5 TRBV24-1 ATQAGGAGGNQPQH
TRBJ1-3 TRBV6-2/TRBV6-3 ASSYAGGNTIY
TRBJ1-3 TRBV5-4 ASSSEISGNTIY
TRBJ2-7 TRBV7-2 ASSSDRSSYEQY
TRBJ2-1 TRBV19 ASSGWTGYNEQF
TRBJ2-5 TRBV4-1 ASSQVFGTQETQY
TRBJ2-7 TRBV5-1 ASSRSGGSYEQY
TRBJ2-1 TRBV7-6 ASSFLPGQGSYNEQF
TRBJ1-1 TRBV19 ASSRATGLGSTEAF
TRBJ1-1 TRBV5-1 ASSLAPGTEAF
TRBJ2-6 TRBV14 ASSFRPGTGAGANVLT
TRBJ2-4 TRBV7-8 ASSRAKVRSKNIQY
TRBJ1-5 TRBV6-5 ASSYFQGASNQPQH
TRBJ2-1 TRBV27 ASSEFSGGASYNEQF
TRBJ1-2 TRBV7-9 ASSPDSHGYT